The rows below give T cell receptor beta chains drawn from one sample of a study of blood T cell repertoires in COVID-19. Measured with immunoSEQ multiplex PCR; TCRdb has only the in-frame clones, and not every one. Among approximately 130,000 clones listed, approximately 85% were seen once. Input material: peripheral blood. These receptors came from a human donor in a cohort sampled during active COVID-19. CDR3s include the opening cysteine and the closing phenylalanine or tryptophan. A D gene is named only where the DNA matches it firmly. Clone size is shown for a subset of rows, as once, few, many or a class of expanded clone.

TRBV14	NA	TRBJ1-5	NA	TGTGCCAGCACCCTGCGGAATAGCAATCAGCCCCAGCATTTT	CASTLRNSNQPQHF
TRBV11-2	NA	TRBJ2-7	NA	TGTGCCAGCAGCAGACAGGCGGTTGAGTACGAGCAGTACTTC	CASSRQAVEYEQYF
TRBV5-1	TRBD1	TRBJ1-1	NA	TGCGCCAGCAGCCCTACGGACAGGGACACTGAAGCTTTCTTT	CASSPTDRDTEAFF
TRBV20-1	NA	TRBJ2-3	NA	TGCAGTGCTAGTCAATTGACGGCTAGCCATATCACAGATACGCAGTATTTT	CSASQLTASHITDTQYF
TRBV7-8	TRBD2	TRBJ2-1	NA	TGTGCCAGCAGCGCCCCGGGACTAGCGGGAGTTGGGGACAATGAGCAGTTCTTC	CASSAPGLAGVGDNEQFF
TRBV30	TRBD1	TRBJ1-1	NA	TGTGCCTGGAGTCCCCCCCCTCAGGGGGCCTTCTTT	CAWSPPPQGAFF
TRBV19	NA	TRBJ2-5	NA	TGTGCCAGTAGTAGATCCGGGTCAGCACAAGAGACCCAGTACTTC	CASSRSGSAQETQYF
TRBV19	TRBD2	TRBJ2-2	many	TGTGCCAGTAGTATATTAGCGGGAGGGCCGAGGGAGCTGTTTTTT	CASSILAGGPRELFF
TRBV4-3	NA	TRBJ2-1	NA	TGCGCCAGCGGTTGGGGAGACAATGAGCAGTTCTTC	CASGWGDNEQFF
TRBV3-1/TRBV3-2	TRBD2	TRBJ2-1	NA	TGTGCCAGCAGCCAAGACCGTTCGGGGGGGCTAAATGAGCAGTTCTTC	CASSQDRSGGLNEQFF
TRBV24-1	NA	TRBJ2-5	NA	TGTGCCACCAGTGAGCCTGACGGGAAGTTCGAGACCCAGTACTTC	CATSEPDGKFETQYF
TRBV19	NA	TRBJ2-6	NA	TGTGCCAGTAGGACGGCAGCGGCCGGCCTCTCTGGGGCCAACGTCCTGACTTTC	CASRTAAAGLSGANVLTF
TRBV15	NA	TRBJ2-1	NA	TGTGCCACCAGCAGAGTTCTAAGCCAGGGACAATGGCAGTTCTTC	CATSRVLSQGQWQFF
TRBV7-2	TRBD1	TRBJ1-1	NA	TGTGCCAGCAGCTTAGCAAGGGGACAGGGCCGAACTGAAGCTTTCTTT	CASSLARGQGRTEAFF
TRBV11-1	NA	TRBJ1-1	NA	TGTGCCAGCAGCCAAAGAACAGGGCTCTCTACTGAAGCTTTCTTT	CASSQRTGLSTEAFF
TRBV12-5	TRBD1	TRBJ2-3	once	TGTGCTAGTGGTTTGGTTCTAGGGGACAGGGCCGCAGATACGCAGTATTTT	CASGLVLGDRAADTQYF
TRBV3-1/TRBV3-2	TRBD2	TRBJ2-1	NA	TGTGCCAGCAGCCATGCAACCCCCGGGAGGGCCGCCGAAAATGGCAATGAGCAGTTCTTC	CASSHATPGRAAENGNEQFF
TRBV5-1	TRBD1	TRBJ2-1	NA	TGCGCCAGCACCCCGACAGGGCCCTCCTACAATGAGCAGTTCTTC	CASTPTGPSYNEQFF
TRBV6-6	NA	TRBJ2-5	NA	TGTGCCAGCAGTTACTCATTCAGGGCTCAAGAGACCCAGTACTTC	CASSYSFRAQETQYF
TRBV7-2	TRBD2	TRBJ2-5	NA	TGTGCCAGCAGCTCCGGACTAGCGGGTACCCCGCAGCGGGCCCAGTACTTC	CASSSGLAGTPQRAQYF
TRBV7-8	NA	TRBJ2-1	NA	TGTGCCAGCAGCTCGGACGGGAGCTCCTACAATGAGCAGTTCTTC	CASSSDGSSYNEQFF
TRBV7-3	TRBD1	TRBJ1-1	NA	TGTGCCAGCAGCACCAGGACAGGGACGCATAACACTGAAGCTTTCTTT	CASSTRTGTHNTEAFF
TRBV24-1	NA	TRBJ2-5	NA	TGTGCCACCGGGGACTCGGGACGAGAGACCCAGTACTTC	CATGDSGRETQYF
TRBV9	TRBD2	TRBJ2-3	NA	TGTGCCAGCACCAATAGCGGGAGGAGCACAGATACGCAGTATTTT	CASTNSGRSTDTQYF
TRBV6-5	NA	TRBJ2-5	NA	TGTGCCAGCAGTTACTCGACGGTCCTCGGGGAAGAGACCCAGTACTTC	CASSYSTVLGEETQYF
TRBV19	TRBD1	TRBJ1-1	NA	TGTGCCAGTATCGAGGGGGGACAGACTGAAGCTTTCTTT	CASIEGGQTEAFF
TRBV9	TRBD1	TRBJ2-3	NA	TGTGCCAGCAGCGAAACCGGGACAGCCCCTACGCAGTATTTT	CASSETGTAPTQYF
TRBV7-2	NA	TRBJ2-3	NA	TGTGCCAGCAGCTTACTATTGGGCTCTCCTACGCAGTATTTT	CASSLLLGSPTQYF
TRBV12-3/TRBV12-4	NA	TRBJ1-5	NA	TGTGCCAGCAGTTTAACAGGCCTTCAGCCCCAGCATTTT	CASSLTGLQPQHF
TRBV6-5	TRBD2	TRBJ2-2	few	TGTGCCAGCAGCCGGACTAGCGGGAACACCGGGGAGCTGTTTTTT	CASSRTSGNTGELFF
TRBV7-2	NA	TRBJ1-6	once	TGTGCCAGCAGCCCACTAGAGGCGGGATTCGGGTCACCCCTCCACTTT	CASSPLEAGFGSPLHF
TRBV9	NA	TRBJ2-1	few	TGTGCCAGCAGCCCCGAGTTTCTGGTCGAGCAGTTCTTC	CASSPEFLVEQFF
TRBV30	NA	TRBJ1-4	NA	TGTGCCTGGAGTGATAATCGGAGGGAAAAACTGTTTTTT	CAWSDNRREKLFF
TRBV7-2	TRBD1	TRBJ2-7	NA	TGTGCCAGCAGCATGGACAGGGCTACGAGCTCCTACGAGCAGTACTTC	CASSMDRATSSYEQYF
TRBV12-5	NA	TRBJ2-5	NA	TGTGCTAGTGGCCCCGGACTATTTTACCAAGAGACCCAGTACTTC	CASGPGLFYQETQYF
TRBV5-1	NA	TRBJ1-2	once	TGCGCCAGCAGCTTGGATCAGGGGAGATATGGCTACACCTTC	CASSLDQGRYGYTF